The clone carrying this T cell receptor beta chain was seen only once. The antigen is not known. The data were obtained in a study of cytomegalovirus exposure and HLA in healthy donors. Whole-study context: A later analysis reported the same platform for the 110 or so validation repertoires and the roughly 670 first-cohort repertoires. Study-wide results and caveats: Overall, some 160 TCR beta chains were annotated as cytomegalovirus-associated. While the bulk of TCR sequences proved rare, some public TCRs turned up in many donors.

Germline CDR1 is SGDLS and CDR2 is YYNGEE. This CDR3 comprises 16 residues. Trimming left V 5 bases short and J 7 bases short, with 24 bases between. The data were produced by immunoSEQ multiplex PCR, yet TCRdb's version contains in-frame clones alone and is incomplete. The repertoire holds 60,000 to 65,000 clones, 90% to 96% seen once, with under 1.5% in the top ten. This TCR was sampled from a woman between 18 and 29 years old in good health and CMV-seronegative. The chain recombines TRBV9 with TRBJ2-5; D possibly corresponds to TRBD2 (6 bases). The sequenced sample was PBMCs. DNA of the CDR3: TGTGCCAGCAGTCCTCGACGCCCGGACGCCGGGGGGACCCAGTACTTC. Amino acids: CASSPRRPDAGGTQYF.